Listed below are T cell receptor beta chains from one sample, sequenced in a study of vaccination effects on CD4 cells after COVID-19. The table came from immunoSEQ multiplex PCR; TCRdb's copy has only in-frame clones and leaves some out. The sample gives over 55,000 clones, approximately 75% of which show up once; 3.7% is in the top ten. Their cognate antigens are unknown. Here the sequenced sample was CD4+ T cells from PBMCs cultured with HCoV-OC43 spike peptides, taken before COVID-19 vaccination. These receptors were taken from a human donor who received a COVID-19 vaccine. The CDR3 runs from the conserved cysteine through the conserved F or W. Fields, in order: clone size, J gene, V gene, D gene, CDR3 protein, CDR3 DNA. The D gene is left open where the match is weak. Only some rows state a clone size, as once, few, many or a class for expanded clones.

- TRBJ2-5 TRBV18 TRBD2 CASSPVAGLQETQYF TGTGCCAGCTCACCAGTAGCGGGATTACAAGAGACCCAGTACTTC
- TRBJ1-6 TRBV11-1 - CASSLGQGWSPLHF TGTGCCAGCAGCTTGGGGCAGGGGTGGTCACCCCTCCACTTT
few TRBJ2-1 TRBV27 - CASSFRPIGHNEQFF TGTGCCAGCAGTTTCAGGCCTATAGGCCACAATGAGCAGTTCTTC
few TRBJ1-2 TRBV5-1 TRBD1 CASSLQGARYGYTF TGCGCCAGCAGCTTACAGGGGGCTCGGTATGGCTACACCTTC
- TRBJ2-3 TRBV2 TRBD1 CASSAQGMTDTQYF TGTGCCAGCAGTGCACAGGGGATGACAGATACGCAGTATTTT
few TRBJ2-1 TRBV5-6 - CASSLVRAGEQFF TGTGCCAGCAGCTTGGTACGGGCGGGCGAGCAGTTCTTC
- TRBJ2-3 TRBV5-1 TRBD1 CASSLTGASDTQYF TGCGCCAGCAGCTTGACAGGGGCCTCAGATACGCAGTATTTT
once TRBJ2-1 TRBV5-1 TRBD1 CASSLTGGPYNEQFF TGCGCCAGCAGCTTGACAGGGGGACCTTACAATGAGCAGTTCTTC
- TRBJ2-3 TRBV5-5 - CASTVASSTDTQYF TGTGCCAGCACCGTGGCTTCCAGCACAGATACGCAGTATTTT
- TRBJ2-5 TRBV28 - CASSSDLETQYF TGTGCCAGCAGTTCCGACCTTGAGACCCAGTACTTC
- TRBJ1-3 TRBV3-1/TRBV3-2 TRBD1 CASSRTGAGNTIYF TGTGCCAGCAGCCGGACAGGGGCTGGAAACACCATATATTTT
- TRBJ1-2 TRBV4-1 TRBD1 CASSLPLRQGMGYTF TGCGCCAGCAGCCTGCCACTCCGACAGGGGATGGGCTACACCTTC
- TRBJ1-5 TRBV19 - CASRKQAGVQPQHF TGTGCCAGTAGAAAGCAGGCGGGGGTTCAGCCCCAGCATTTT
- TRBJ2-1 TRBV4-1 - CASRRGETLSDEQFF TGCGCCAGCAGAAGGGGTGAGACACTTAGCGATGAGCAGTTCTTC
- TRBJ2-3 TRBV12-5 - CASGVGGWGTDTQYF TGTGCTAGTGGTGTGGGGGGTTGGGGCACAGATACGCAGTATTTT
- TRBJ2-3 TRBV18 TRBD1 CASSPLGQGASTDTQYF TGTGCCAGCTCACCGCTTGGACAGGGGGCTAGCACAGATACGCAGTATTTT
- TRBJ2-3 TRBV6-5 - CASRHPGTDTQYF TGTGCCAGCAGGCACCCAGGCACAGATACGCAGTATTTT
- TRBJ1-3 TRBV19 - CASSIRDVGNTIYF TGTGCCAGTAGTATCCGGGACGTAGGAAACACCATATATTTT
once TRBJ2-1 TRBV6-6 - CASSPGGRSYNEQFF TGTGCCAGCAGCCCTGGGGGCCGCTCCTACAATGAGCAGTTCTTC
- TRBJ1-2 TRBV7-9 - CASSLVQGNYGYTF TGTGCCAGCAGCTTAGTGCAGGGGAACTATGGCTACACCTTC
- TRBJ1-3 TRBV5-8 - CASSLDGRVALTGNTIYF TGTGCCAGCAGCTTGGACGGCAGGGTCGCTCTTACTGGAAACACCATATATTTT
- TRBJ1-2 TRBV7-9 TRBD1 CASSLGRGYGYTF TGTGCCAGCAGCTTAGGCAGGGGGTATGGCTACACCTTC
- TRBJ1-1 TRBV9 TRBD1 CASSVEGQGWTEAFF TGTGCCAGCAGCGTAGAGGGACAGGGTTGGACTGAAGCTTTCTTT
- TRBJ1-1 TRBV5-5 - CASSFRQGRNTEAFF TGTGCCAGCAGCTTCCGCCAGGGGAGAAACACTGAAGCTTTCTTT
few TRBJ2-1 TRBV24-1 TRBD1 CATSDLWGRDRGAEQFF TGTGCCACCAGTGATTTGTGGGGACGGGACAGGGGGGCTGAGCAGTTCTTC
few TRBJ1-2 TRBV2 - CASSEAPGIGGYTF TGTGCCAGCAGTGAAGCGCCAGGGATCGGTGGCTACACCTTC
- TRBJ1-1 TRBV2 TRBD1 CASRIGRTGITEAFF TGTGCCAGCAGAATTGGTCGGACAGGGATCACTGAAGCTTTCTTT
- TRBJ2-5 TRBV13 TRBD1 CASSRDRGQQTQYF TGTGCCAGCTCCCGGGACAGGGGGCAGCAGACCCAGTACTTC
- TRBJ1-2 TRBV18 TRBD1 CASSPMDRLNYGYTF TGTGCCAGCTCACCTATGGACAGGCTAAACTATGGCTACACCTTC
- TRBJ1-4 TRBV25-1 - CASSDGRVLYNEKLFF TGTGCCAGCAGTGATGGGCGGGTTCTCTATAATGAAAAACTGTTTTTT
- TRBJ1-1 TRBV25-1 - CASSEGRLNTEAFF TGTGCCAGCAGTGAGGGACGCCTGAACACTGAAGCTTTCTTT
- TRBJ2-1 TRBV5-8 TRBD1 CASSFRDRGSSGQFF TGTGCCAGCAGCTTCCGGGACAGGGGCTCGAGTGGGCAGTTCTTC
- TRBJ1-2 TRBV6-2/TRBV6-3 - CASSRAGRNYGYTF TGTGCCAGCAGCAGGGCGGGGAGAAACTATGGCTACACCTTC
- TRBJ1-3 TRBV29-1 - CSVEAGFGNTIYF TGCAGCGTTGAAGCCGGGTTTGGAAACACCATATATTTT
few TRBJ1-6 TRBV18 - CASSPLNGNSPLHF TGTGCCAGCTCACCCCTGAATGGGAATTCACCCCTCCACTTT
once TRBJ2-3 TRBV9 - CASSVVAGGTDTQYF TGTGCCAGCAGCGTAGTGGCAGGGGGCACAGATACGCAGTATTTT
- TRBJ2-4 TRBV28 - CASSLTGSGTNIQYF TGTGCCAGCAGTTTGACGGGCAGTGGGACAAACATTCAGTACTTC
- TRBJ2-4 TRBV18 - CASSPEARLAKNIQYF TGTGCCAGCTCACCCGAGGCAAGGCTAGCCAAAAACATTCAGTACTTC
- TRBJ1-1 TRBV5-4 - CASSTKQGTNTEAFF TGTGCCAGCAGCACCAAACAGGGAACGAACACTGAAGCTTTCTTT